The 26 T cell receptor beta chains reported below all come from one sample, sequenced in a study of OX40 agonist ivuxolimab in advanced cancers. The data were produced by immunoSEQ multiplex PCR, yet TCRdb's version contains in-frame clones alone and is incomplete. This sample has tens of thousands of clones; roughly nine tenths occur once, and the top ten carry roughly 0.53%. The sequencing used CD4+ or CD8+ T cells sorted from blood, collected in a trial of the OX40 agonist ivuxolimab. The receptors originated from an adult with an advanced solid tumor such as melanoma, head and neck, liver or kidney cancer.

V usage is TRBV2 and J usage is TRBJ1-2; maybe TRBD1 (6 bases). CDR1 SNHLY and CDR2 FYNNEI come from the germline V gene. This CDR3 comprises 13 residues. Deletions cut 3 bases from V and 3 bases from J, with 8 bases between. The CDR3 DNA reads TGTGCCAGCAGTGAGTGGACAGACTATGGCTACACCTTC. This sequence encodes CASSEWTDYGYTF. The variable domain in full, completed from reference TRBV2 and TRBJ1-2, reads EPEVTQTPSHQVTQMGQEVILRCVPISNHLYFYWYRQILGQKVEFLVSFYNNEISEKSEIFDDQFSVERPDGSNFTLKIRSTKLEDSAMYFCASSEWTDYGYTFGSGTRLTVV.

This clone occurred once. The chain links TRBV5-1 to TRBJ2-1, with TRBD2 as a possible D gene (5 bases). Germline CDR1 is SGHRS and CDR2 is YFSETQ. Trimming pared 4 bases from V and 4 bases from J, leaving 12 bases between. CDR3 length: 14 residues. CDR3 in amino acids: CASSAPLAYNEQFF. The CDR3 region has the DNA TGCGCCAGCAGCGCCCCCCTAGCTTACAATGAGCAGTTCTTC.

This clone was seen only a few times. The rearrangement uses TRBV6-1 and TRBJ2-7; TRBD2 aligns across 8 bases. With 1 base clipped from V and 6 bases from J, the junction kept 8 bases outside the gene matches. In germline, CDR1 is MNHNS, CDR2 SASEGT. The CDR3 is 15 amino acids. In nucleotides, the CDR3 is TGTGCCAGCAGTGAAGTCCAAGCGGGGGTGGTCGAGCAGTACTTC. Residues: CASSEVQAGVVEQYF.

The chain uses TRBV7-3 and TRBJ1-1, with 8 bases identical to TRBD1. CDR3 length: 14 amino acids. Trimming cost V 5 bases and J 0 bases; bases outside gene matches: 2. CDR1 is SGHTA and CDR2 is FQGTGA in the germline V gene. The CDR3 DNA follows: TGTGCCAGCAGCCCGACAGGGGTGAACACTGAAGCTTTCTTT. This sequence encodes CASSPTGVNTEAFF. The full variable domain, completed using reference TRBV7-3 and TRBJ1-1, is GAGVSQTPSNKVTEKGKYVELRCDPISGHTALYWYRQSLGQGPEFLIYFQGTGAADDSGLPNDRFFAVRPEGSVSTLKIQRTERGDSAVYLCASSPTGVNTEAFFGQGTRLTVV.

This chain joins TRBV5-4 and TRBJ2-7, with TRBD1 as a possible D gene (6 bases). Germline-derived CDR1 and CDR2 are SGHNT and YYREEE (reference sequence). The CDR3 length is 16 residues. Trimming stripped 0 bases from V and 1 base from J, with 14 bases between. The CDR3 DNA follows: TGTGCCAGCAGCTTGGAGAGGGTACAGGGTTCCTACGAGCAGTACTTC. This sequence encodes CASSLERVQGSYEQYF.

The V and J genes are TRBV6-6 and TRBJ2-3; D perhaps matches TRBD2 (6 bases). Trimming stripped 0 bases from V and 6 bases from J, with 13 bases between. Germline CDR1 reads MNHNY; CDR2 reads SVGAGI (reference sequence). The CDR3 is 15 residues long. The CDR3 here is CASSYSHTGVDTQYF. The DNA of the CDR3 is TGTGCCAGCAGTTACTCTCATACGGGAGTGGATACGCAGTATTTT.

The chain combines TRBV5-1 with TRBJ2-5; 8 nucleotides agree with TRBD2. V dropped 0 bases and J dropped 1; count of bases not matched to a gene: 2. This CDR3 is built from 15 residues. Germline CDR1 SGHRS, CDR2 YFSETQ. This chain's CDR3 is CASSLVAGSQETQYF. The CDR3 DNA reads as TGCGCCAGCAGCTTGGTAGCGGGGAGCCAAGAGACCCAGTACTTC. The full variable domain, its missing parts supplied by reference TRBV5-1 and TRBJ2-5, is KAGVTQTPRYLIKTRGQQVTLSCSPISGHRSVSWYQQTPGQGLQFLFEYFSETQRNKGNFPGRFSGRQFSNSRSEMNVSTLELGDSALYLCASSLVAGSQETQYFGPGTRLLVL.

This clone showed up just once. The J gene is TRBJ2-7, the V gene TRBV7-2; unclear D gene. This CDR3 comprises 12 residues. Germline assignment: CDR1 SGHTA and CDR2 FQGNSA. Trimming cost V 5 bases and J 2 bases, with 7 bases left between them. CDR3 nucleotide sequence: TGTGCCAGCAGCCGGTTTACCTACGAGCAGTACTTC. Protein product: CASSRFTYEQYF.

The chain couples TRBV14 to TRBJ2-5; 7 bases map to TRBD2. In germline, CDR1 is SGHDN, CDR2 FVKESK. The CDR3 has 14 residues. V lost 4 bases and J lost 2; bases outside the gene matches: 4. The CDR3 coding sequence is TGTGCCAGCAGCCGCCCGGGACTACAAGAGACCCAGTACTTC. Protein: CASSRPGLQETQYF.

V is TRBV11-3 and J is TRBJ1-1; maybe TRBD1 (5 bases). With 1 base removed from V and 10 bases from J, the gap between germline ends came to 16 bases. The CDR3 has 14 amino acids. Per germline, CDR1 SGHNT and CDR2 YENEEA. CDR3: CASSLAMVGGAAFF. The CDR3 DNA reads TGTGCCAGCAGCTTAGCTATGGTGGGGGGAGCAGCTTTCTTT.

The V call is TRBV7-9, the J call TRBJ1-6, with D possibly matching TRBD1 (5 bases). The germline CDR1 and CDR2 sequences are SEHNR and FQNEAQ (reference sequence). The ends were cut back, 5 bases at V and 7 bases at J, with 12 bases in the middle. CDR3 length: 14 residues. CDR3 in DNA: TGTGCCAGCAGCCCGTCAGAGGGGAATTCACCCCTCCACTTT. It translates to CASSPSEGNSPLHF.

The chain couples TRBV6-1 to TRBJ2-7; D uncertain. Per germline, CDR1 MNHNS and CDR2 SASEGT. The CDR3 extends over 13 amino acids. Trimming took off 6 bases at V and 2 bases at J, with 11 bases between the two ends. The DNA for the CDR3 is TGTGCCAGCAGCAATAGGGCAGCCTACGAGCAGTACTTC. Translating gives CASSNRAAYEQYF.

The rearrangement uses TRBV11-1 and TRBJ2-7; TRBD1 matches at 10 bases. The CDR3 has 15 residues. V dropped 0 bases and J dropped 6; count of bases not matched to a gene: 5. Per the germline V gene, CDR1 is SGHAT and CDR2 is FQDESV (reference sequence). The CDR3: CASSLAPGQGFEQYF. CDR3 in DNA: TGTGCCAGCAGCTTAGCCCCGGGACAGGGGTTCGAGCAGTACTTC.

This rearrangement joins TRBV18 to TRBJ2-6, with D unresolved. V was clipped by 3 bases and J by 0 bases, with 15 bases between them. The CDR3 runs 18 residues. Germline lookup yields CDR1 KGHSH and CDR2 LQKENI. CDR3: CASSPLDQDLSGANVLTF. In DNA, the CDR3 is TGTGCCAGCTCACCGTTAGACCAGGACCTCTCTGGGGCCAACGTCCTGACTTTC.

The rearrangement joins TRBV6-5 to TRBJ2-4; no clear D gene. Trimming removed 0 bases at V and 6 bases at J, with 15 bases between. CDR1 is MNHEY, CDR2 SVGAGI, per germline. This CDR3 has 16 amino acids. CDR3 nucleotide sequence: TGTGCCAGCAGTTACTCTTCGGCAGCCCTGGGAAACATTCAGTACTTC. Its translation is CASSYSSAALGNIQYF.

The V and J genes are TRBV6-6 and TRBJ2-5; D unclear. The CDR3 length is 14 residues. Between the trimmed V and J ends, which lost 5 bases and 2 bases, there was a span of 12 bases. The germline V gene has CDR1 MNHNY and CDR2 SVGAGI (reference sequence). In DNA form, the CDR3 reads TGTGCCAGCAGTGTCGTTCGCGTTCAAGAGACCCAGTACTTC. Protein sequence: CASSVVRVQETQYF.

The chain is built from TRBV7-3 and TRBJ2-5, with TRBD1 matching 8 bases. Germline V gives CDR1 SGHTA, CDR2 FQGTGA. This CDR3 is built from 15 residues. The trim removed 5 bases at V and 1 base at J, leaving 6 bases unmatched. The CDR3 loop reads CASSDSGQVQETQYF. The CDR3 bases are TGTGCCAGCAGCGACTCGGGACAGGTCCAAGAGACCCAGTACTTC. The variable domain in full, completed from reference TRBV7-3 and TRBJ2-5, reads GAGVSQTPSNKVTEKGKYVELRCDPISGHTALYWYRQSLGQGPEFLIYFQGTGAADDSGLPNDRFFAVRPEGSVSTLKIQRTERGDSAVYLCASSDSGQVQETQYFGPGTRLLVL.

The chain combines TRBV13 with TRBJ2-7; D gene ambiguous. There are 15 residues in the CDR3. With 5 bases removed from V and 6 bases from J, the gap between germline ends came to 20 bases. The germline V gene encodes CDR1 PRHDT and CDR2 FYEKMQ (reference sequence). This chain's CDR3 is CASSTLNGAFSEQYF. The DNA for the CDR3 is TGTGCCAGCAGCACCCTTAACGGAGCCTTTTCCGAGCAGTACTTC.

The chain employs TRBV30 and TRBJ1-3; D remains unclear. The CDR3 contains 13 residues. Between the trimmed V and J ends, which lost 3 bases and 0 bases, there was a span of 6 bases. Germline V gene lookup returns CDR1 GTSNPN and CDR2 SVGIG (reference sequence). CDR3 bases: TGTGCCTGGAGCGAAATCTCTGGAAACACCATATATTTT. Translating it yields CAWSEISGNTIYF.

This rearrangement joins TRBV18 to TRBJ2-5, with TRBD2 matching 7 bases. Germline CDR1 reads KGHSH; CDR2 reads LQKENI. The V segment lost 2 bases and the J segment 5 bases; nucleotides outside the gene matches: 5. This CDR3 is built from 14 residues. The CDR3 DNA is TGTGCCAGCTCACCAGGGGCGGGAGAGGAGACCCAGTACTTC. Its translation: CASSPGAGEETQYF.

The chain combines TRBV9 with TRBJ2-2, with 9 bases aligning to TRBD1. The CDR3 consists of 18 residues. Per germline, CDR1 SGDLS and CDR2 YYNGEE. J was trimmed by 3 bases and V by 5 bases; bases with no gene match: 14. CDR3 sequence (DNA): TGTGCCAGCAGAGAGGGACAGGGAATCGCAGGGCACACCGGGGAGCTGTTTTTT. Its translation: CASREGQGIAGHTGELFF.

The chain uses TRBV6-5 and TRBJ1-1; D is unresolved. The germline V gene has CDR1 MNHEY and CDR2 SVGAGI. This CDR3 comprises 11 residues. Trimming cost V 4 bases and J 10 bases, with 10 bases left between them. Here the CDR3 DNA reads TGTGCCAGCAGTTCACTACGAGGAGCTTTCTTT. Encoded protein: CASSSLRGAFF.

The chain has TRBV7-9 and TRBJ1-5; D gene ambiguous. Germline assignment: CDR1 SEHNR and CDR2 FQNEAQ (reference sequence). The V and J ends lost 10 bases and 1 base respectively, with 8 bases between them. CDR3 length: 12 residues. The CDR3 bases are TGTGCCACCACCGAAAGCAATCAGCCCCAGCATTTT. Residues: CATTESNQPQHF.

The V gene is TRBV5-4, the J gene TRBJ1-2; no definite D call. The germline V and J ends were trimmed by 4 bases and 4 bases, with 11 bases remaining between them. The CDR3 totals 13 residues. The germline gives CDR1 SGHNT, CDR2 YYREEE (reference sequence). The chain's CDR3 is CASSERVLYGYTF. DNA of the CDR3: TGTGCCAGCAGCGAGAGGGTACTCTATGGCTACACCTTC.

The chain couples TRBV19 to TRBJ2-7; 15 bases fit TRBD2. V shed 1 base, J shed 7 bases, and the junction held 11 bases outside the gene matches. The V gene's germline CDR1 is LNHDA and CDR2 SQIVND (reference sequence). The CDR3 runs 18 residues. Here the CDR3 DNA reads TGTGCCAGTAGTATAGCCGGGACTAGCGGGAGGACACGACGGGAGCAGTACTTC. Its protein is CASSIAGTSGRTRREQYF.

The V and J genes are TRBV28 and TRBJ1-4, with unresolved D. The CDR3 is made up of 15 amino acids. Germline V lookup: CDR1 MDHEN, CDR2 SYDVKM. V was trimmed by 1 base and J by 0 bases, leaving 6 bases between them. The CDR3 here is CASSLLGATNEKLFF. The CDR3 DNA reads TGTGCCAGCAGTTTATTGGGAGCAACTAATGAAAAACTGTTTTTT.